The source of this T cell receptor beta chain is a study of identical twins. General study points: Alpha sequences out of frame and shared by twins had excess low generation probability. In drawing conclusions, the study used cross-sectional statistical analysis and did not follow the same donors. Fewer insertions characterized abundant cord blood beta clonotypes, whereas memory repertoires showed none.

In regard to this clonotype: The target antigen is unknown.

Germline V gene lookup returns CDR1 SGHRS and CDR2 YFSETQ. The CDR3 is 12 residues long. Trimming removed 4 bases at V and 10 bases at J, with 12 bases between. Template switching added a universal primer site, and cDNA bore unique molecular identifiers. TCRdb ran MiXCR on the 5' RACE reads and lists one entry per CDR3 protein. The sample lists 700,000 or so distinct CDR3 sequences, approximately 21% occurring once. The sample also formed part of further work on T cells expressing NK-cell markers.

The genes are TRBV5-1 and TRBJ2-1; TRBD2 is a possible D gene (5 bases). The TCR originated in a woman between 18 and 29 years old in good health. The sequenced sample was PBMCs. The CDR3, as DNA: TGCGCCAGCAGCCCCACCGGGGAGGAGCAGTTCTTC. This encodes CASSPTGEEQFF.